The 9 T cell receptor beta chains reported below all come from one sample, sequenced in a study of T cell clones after liver transplantation. The repertoire was sequenced with immunoSEQ multiplex PCR; TCRdb's copy has only in-frame clones and lacks some. The table shows more than 75,000 clones, with 80% to 85% occurring only once. Sequencing used CD4+ T cells from blood, obtained around 42 months after liver transplant. Receptors originate from a human patient who received a liver transplant. A subset of T cells may come from the graft donor.

In this sample, this clone turned up a few times. The V call is TRBV18, the J call TRBJ2-7; no definite D call. Deletions cut 1 base from V and 6 bases from J, with 16 bases between. Looked up from germline, CDR1 is KGHSH and CDR2 is LQKENI. The CDR3 extends over 15 amino acids. The CDR3 sequence: CASSPLQAAPGEQYF. The CDR3 nucleotides are TGTGCCAGCTCACCACTCCAGGCAGCCCCTGGCGAGCAGTACTTC.

The genes are TRBV19 and TRBJ1-5; 11 bases align to TRBD1. The germline V gene encodes CDR1 LNHDA and CDR2 SQIVND (reference sequence). V lost 4 bases, J lost 9 bases, and 5 bases stayed unmatched. The CDR3 covers 14 residues. The CDR3 DNA reads TGTGCCAGTAGTACGGGACAGGGGGTTCTGCCCCAGCATTTT. Protein sequence: CASSTGQGVLPQHF.

This clone appeared once. The genes are TRBV28 and TRBJ2-1, with TRBD1 as a possible D gene (5 bases). The V and J ends lost 6 bases and 0 bases respectively, with 12 bases between them. The CDR3 loop spans 15 amino acids. Per germline, CDR1 MDHEN and CDR2 SYDVKM. DNA of the CDR3: TGTGCCAGCAGACCCTGGGGCCGCTCCTACAATGAGCAGTTCTTC. It is translated as CASRPWGRSYNEQFF.

As to this clone: In the same sample, other DNA sequences code for this CDR3. J is TRBJ2-7 and V is TRBV27; the D is unclear. The V gene lost 3 bases and the J gene lost 0 bases, with 15 bases spanning the gap. This CDR3 is 16 amino acids long. The germline V gene encodes CDR1 MNHEY and CDR2 SMNVEV (reference sequence). This CDR3 is CASSFSIGGSSYEQYF. Written as DNA, the CDR3 is TGTGCCAGCAGTTTTAGTATCGGCGGAAGCTCCTACGAGCAGTACTTC.

V and J are TRBV7-8 and TRBJ1-2, with D uncertain. Trimming removed 5 bases at V and 1 base at J, with 17 bases between. Germline-derived CDR1 and CDR2 are SGHVS and FQNEAQ. The CDR3 consists of 16 residues. The CDR3 region has the DNA TGTGCCAGCAGCCTCGGACCGCTACACCTTAACTATGGCTACACCTTC. Protein product: CASSLGPLHLNYGYTF.

This chain connects TRBV12-5 to TRBJ2-3, with 13 bases matching TRBD2. Germline CDR1 reads LGHNT; CDR2 reads FRNRAP. CDR3 length: 18 residues. The V segment lost 1 base and the J segment 1 base; nucleotides outside the gene matches: 5. As DNA, the CDR3 is TGTGCTAGTGGTTTGGGGACTAGCGGGAGAGGTGGCACAGATACGCAGTATTTT. Residues: CASGLGTSGRGGTDTQYF.

The chain couples TRBV27 to TRBJ2-5; 12 positions match TRBD1. This CDR3 has 17 amino acids. Looked up from germline, CDR1 is MNHEY and CDR2 is SMNVEV (reference sequence). The ends lost 7 bases at V and 4 bases at J; junction bases unmatched: 13. CDR3 residues: CASTLRGGTGGPETQYF. Written as DNA, the CDR3 is TGTGCCAGCACCCTACGAGGAGGGACAGGGGGCCCAGAGACCCAGTACTTC.

Remarks on this clone: Distinct nucleotide sequences in the sample also encode this CDR3. The chain joins TRBV27 to TRBJ2-2; no clear D gene. Trimming removed 3 bases from V and 3 bases from J, with 11 bases in between. This CDR3 spans 15 amino acids. CDR1 is MNHEY, CDR2 SMNVEV, per germline (reference sequence). The CDR3: CASSFKAVDTGELFF. The CDR3 nucleotides read TGTGCCAGCAGTTTTAAGGCCGTGGACACCGGGGAGCTGTTTTTT.

V usage is TRBV7-2 and J usage is TRBJ2-3, with D perhaps TRBD1 (6 bases). The V end lost 5 bases, the J end lost 8 bases, and 14 bases lay between the germline ends. The CDR3 totals 13 residues. Germline V gene data show CDR1 as SGHTA and CDR2 as FQGNSA. CDR3 sequence (DNA): TGTGCCAGCAGCCCCCCCCTAGGGGGTACGCAGTATTTT. Translation gives CASSPPLGGTQYF.